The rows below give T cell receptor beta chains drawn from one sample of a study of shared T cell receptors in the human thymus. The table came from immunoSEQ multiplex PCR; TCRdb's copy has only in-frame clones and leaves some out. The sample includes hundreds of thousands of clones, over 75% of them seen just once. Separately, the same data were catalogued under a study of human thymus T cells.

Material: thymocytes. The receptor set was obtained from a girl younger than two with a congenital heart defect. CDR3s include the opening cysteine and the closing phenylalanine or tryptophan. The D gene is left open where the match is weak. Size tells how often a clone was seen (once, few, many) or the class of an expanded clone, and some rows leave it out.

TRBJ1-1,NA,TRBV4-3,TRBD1,TGCGCCAGCAGCCCGGGACAGGGGGTGAACACTGAAGCTTTCTTT,CASSPGQGVNTEAFF
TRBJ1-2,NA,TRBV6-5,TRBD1,TGTGCCAGCAGTCGAACCGGGACAGGGGATGGCTACACCTTC,CASSRTGTGDGYTF
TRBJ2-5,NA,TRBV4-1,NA,TGCGCCAGCAGCCAAGATTACCTAGCTCAAGAGACCCAGTACTTC,CASSQDYLAQETQYF
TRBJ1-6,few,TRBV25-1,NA,TGTGCCAGCAGATCACCGGCGGCGGGTAATTCACCCCTCCACTTT,CASRSPAAGNSPLHF
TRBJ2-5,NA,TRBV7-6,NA,TGTGCCAGCAGCTTAGTTGGGAGGCAGACAGAGACCCAGTACTTC,CASSLVGRQTETQYF
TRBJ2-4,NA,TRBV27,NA,TGTGCCAGCAGCCACAACCCCGACAGCCTAGCCAAAAACATTCAGTACTTC,CASSHNPDSLAKNIQYF
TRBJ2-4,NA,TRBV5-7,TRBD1,TGTGCCAGCAGCTTTGAAGGGGGCGTGAAAAACATTCAGTACTTC,CASSFEGGVKNIQYF
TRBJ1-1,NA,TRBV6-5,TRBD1,TGTGCCAGCAGATTCGAAAGGGGGCGCGAGACTGAAGCTTTCTTT,CASRFERGRETEAFF
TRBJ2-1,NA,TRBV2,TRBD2,TGTGCCAGCACCGGACTAGCGGGGGGCCCCTCCTACAATGAGCAGTTCTTC,CASTGLAGGPSYNEQFF
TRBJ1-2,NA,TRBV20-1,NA,TGCAGTGCCTTCTATTATTATGGCTACACCTTC,CSAFYYYGYTF
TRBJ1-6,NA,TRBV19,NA,TGTGCCAGTCGGGGAGTAAATTCACCCCTCCACTTT,CASRGVNSPLHF
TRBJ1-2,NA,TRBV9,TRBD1,TGTGCCAGCAGCGAACCCTTTTGGGGGACAGGCTATGGCTACACCTTC,CASSEPFWGTGYGYTF
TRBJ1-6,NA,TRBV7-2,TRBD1,TGTGCCAGCAGCGCGGGACAGAACAATTCACCCCTCCACTTT,CASSAGQNNSPLHF
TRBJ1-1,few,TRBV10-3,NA,TGTGCCATCAGAAAAAAAGGGACAAGGACTGAAGCTTTCTTT,CAIRKKGTRTEAFF
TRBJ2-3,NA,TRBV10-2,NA,TGCGCCAGCAGTGAGTCGACTCAAGCTCTTATGCGGGGGCCAACAGATACGCAGTATTTT,CASSESTQALMRGPTDTQYF
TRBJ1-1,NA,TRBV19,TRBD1,TGTGCCAGTAGTACCACCCCGGGACAGGGGGCCGGTAACACTGAAGCTTTCTTT,CASSTTPGQGAGNTEAFF
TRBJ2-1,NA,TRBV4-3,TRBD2,TGCGCCAGCAGCCAAGACATAGCGGGGGGCCATTACAATGAGCAGTTCTTC,CASSQDIAGGHYNEQFF
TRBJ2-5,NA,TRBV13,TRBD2,TGTGCCAGCAGCCCGACGAGACGACTAGCTGGGCAAGAGACCCAGTACTTC,CASSPTRRLAGQETQYF
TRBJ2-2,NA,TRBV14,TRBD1,TGTGCCAGCAGCCACAGGGGGCTGCACACCGGGGAGCTGTTTTTT,CASSHRGLHTGELFF
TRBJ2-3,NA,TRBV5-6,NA,TGTGCCAGCAGCCCGACATCTGACAGAACCACAGATACGCAGTATTTT,CASSPTSDRTTDTQYF
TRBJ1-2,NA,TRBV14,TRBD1,TGTGCCAGCAGCCAAGCCCCCGGGACAGACTATGGCTACACCTTC,CASSQAPGTDYGYTF
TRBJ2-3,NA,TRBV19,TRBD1,TGTGCCAGTACACCGGGCGGACAGGGGGAGGGTGGTAGCACAGATACGCAGTATTTT,CASTPGGQGEGGSTDTQYF
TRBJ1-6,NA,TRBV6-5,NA,TGTGCCAGCAGGATTCGGGATTCACCCCTCCACTTT,CASRIRDSPLHF
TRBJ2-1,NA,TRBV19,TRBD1,TGTGCCAGTAGTATTCTCCGACAGGGGGGGTCCTACAATGAGCAGTTCTTC,CASSILRQGGSYNEQFF
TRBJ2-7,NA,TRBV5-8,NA,TGTGCCAGCAGCTTGTTCTCCGACCCGGGTCTCCCCTACGAGCAGTACTTC,CASSLFSDPGLPYEQYF
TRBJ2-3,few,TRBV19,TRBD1,TGTGCCAGTAGTACATTACGTACAGGGGGTTGGGCAGATACGCAGTATTTT,CASSTLRTGGWADTQYF
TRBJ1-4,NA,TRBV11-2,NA,TGTGCCAGCAGCTTAGACCGGGGGGCGGATGAAAAACTGTTTTTT,CASSLDRGADEKLFF
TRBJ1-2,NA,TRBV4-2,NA,TGTGCCAGCAGCTACTCCGCCCCTACGGGGGGCTACACCTTC,CASSYSAPTGGYTF
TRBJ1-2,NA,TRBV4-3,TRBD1,TGCGCCAGCAGCCAAGCTCGGCCTCGGGACAGGGTCCCTAACTATGGCTACACCTTC,CASSQARPRDRVPNYGYTF
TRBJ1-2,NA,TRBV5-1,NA,TGCGCCAGCAGCTTGAAAAGTTTCACATATGGCTACACCTTC,CASSLKSFTYGYTF
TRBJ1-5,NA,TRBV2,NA,TGTGCCAGCAGTAGTCCGGGACAAGGGCGCAATCAGCCCCAGCATTTT,CASSSPGQGRNQPQHF
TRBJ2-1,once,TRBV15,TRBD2,TGTGCCACCAGCAGATCCACTAGCGGGGGGGTCAATGAGCAGTTCTTC,CATSRSTSGGVNEQFF
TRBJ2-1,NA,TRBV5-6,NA,TGTGCCAGCAGCTCCGGTGGTGAGCAGTTCTTC,CASSSGGEQFF
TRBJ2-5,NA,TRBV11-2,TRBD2,TGTGCCAACAAACTAGCGGGGACGGAGACCCAGTACTTC,CANKLAGTETQYF
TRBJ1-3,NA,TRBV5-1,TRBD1,TGCGCCAGCAGCTTGGATACTTCCGGGACAGGGGGTGCCGCTGCTGGAAACACCATATATTTT,CASSLDTSGTGGAAAGNTIYF
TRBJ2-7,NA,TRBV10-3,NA,TGTGCCATTTCCCCCGACTTTCGGGGAAGGAGCTCCTACGAGCAGTACTTC,CAISPDFRGRSSYEQYF
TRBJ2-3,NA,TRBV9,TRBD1,TGTGCCAGCAGCCCCCGCCCCCTGGGACAGCGAAGCACAGATACGCAGTATTTT,CASSPRPLGQRSTDTQYF
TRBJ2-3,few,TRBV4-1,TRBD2,TGCGCCAGCAGCCAAGATGCCGTAGGACTAGACCCCAAAGATACGCAGTATTTT,CASSQDAVGLDPKDTQYF
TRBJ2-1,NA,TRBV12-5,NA,TGTGCTAGTGGTTTGGTACCGAAAGTACAGGAGCTCCATTACAATGAGCAGTTCTTC,CASGLVPKVQELHYNEQFF
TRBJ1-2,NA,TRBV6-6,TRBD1,TGTGCCAGCAGTTACTGGGGACAGACAAAATACTATGGCTACACCTTC,CASSYWGQTKYYGYTF
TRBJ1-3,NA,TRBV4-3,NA,TGCGCCAGCAGCCAAGACCTGGGGAGGGGAAACACCATATATTTT,CASSQDLGRGNTIYF
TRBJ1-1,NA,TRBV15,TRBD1,TGTGCCACCAGCAGAATAGACAGGGCTCACACTGAAGCTTTCTTT,CATSRIDRAHTEAFF
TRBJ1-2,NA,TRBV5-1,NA,TGCGCCAGCAGCTCCAAAGGACCGGGATTCTATGGCTACACCTTC,CASSSKGPGFYGYTF
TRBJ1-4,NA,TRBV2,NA,TGTGCCAGCAGTCTCTACCCGGACAGCCCGGGAGAAAAACTGTTTTTT,CASSLYPDSPGEKLFF
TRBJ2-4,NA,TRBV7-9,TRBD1,TGTGCCAGCAGCCGAACCACAGGGGCACCAAGACTAGCCAAAAACATTCAGTACTTC,CASSRTTGAPRLAKNIQYF
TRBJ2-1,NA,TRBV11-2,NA,TGTGCCAGCAGCGAGCGAGGAAATGAGCAGTTCTTC,CASSERGNEQFF
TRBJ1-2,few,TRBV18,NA,TGTGCCAGCTCACCACCGACAGATTTTAACTATGGCTACACCTTC,CASSPPTDFNYGYTF
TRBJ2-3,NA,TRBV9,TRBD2,TGTGCCAGCAGCCCTCGAAAGGGGACTAGCGGGGCTCTGGGGAGCGCGCAGTATTTT,CASSPRKGTSGALGSAQYF
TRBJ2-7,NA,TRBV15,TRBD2,TGTGCCACCAGCAGGGGCGGACTAGAGAGCTCCTACGAGCAGTACTTC,CATSRGGLESSYEQYF
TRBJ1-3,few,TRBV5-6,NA,TGTGCCAGCAGCCGCAACCCGGGGGGACCAAACACCATATATTTT,CASSRNPGGPNTIYF
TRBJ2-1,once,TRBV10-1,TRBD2,TGCGCCAGCAGTGTAGGTCTAGCGGGGTACAATGAGCAGTTCTTC,CASSVGLAGYNEQFF
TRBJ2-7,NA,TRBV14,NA,TGTGCCAGCAGCACTCGCCCGGGCTACGAGCAGTACTTC,CASSTRPGYEQYF
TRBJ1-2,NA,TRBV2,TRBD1,TGTGCCAGCAGTGAAGCTATTCGGACAGGGGTTGACTATGGCTACACCTTC,CASSEAIRTGVDYGYTF
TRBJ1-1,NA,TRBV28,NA,TGTGCCAGCAGTCCCCCCCGCAGTGGGAACACTGAAGCTTTCTTT,CASSPPRSGNTEAFF